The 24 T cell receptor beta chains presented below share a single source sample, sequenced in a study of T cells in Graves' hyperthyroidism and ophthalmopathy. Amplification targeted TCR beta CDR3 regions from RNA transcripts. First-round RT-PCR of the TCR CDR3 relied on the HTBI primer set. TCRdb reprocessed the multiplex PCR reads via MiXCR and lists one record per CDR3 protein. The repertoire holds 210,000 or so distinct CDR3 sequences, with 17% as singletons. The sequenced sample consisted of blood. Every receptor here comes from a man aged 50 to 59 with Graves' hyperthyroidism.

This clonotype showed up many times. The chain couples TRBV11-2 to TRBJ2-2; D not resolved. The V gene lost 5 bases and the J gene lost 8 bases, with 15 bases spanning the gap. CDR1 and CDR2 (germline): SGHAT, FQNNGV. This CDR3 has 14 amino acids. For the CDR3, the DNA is TGTGCCAGCAGCCCCCGGGCCTCGCCGGGGGAGCTGTTTTTT. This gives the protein CASSPRASPGELFF.

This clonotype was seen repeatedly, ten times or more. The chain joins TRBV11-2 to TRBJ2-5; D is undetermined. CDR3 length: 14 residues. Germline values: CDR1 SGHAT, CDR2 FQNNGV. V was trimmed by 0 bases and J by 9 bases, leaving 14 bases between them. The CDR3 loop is CASSLEGGRGAQYF. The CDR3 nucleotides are TGTGCCAGCAGCTTAGAAGGTGGGCGTGGCGCCCAGTACTTC.

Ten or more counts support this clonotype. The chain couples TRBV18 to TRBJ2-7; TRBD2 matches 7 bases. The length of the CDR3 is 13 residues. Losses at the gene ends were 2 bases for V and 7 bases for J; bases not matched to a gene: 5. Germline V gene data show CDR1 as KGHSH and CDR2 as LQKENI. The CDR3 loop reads CASSPVAGEEQYF. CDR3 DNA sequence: TGTGCCAGCTCACCAGTCGCGGGAGAGGAGCAGTACTTC.

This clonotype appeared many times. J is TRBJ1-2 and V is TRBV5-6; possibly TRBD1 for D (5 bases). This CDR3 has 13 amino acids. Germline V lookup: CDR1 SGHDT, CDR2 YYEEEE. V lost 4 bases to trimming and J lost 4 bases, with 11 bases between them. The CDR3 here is CASSRGDSYGYTF. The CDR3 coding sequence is TGTGCCAGCAGCCGCGGAGACAGCTATGGCTACACCTTC.

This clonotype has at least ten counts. CDR3 in amino acids: CAIAGAQETQYF. For the CDR3, the DNA is TGTGCCATCGCCGGGGCCCAAGAGACCCAGTACTTC. The V call is TRBV10-3, the J call TRBJ2-5; the D call may be TRBD1 or TRBD2 (5 bases each). The V and J ends lost 8 bases and 1 base respectively, with 8 bases between them. The CDR3 has 12 amino acids. Germline values: CDR1 ENHRY, CDR2 SYGVKD.

DNA of the CDR3: TGTGCCATCAGGAGGGGTCCCTATAATTCACCCCTCCACTTT. Its translation is CAIRRGPYNSPLHF. The chain couples TRBV10-3 to TRBJ1-6; D might be TRBD1 (5 bases). Trimming cost V 6 bases and J 2 bases, with 8 bases left between them. The CDR3 length is 14 residues. Germline CDR1 is ENHRY and CDR2 is SYGVKD.

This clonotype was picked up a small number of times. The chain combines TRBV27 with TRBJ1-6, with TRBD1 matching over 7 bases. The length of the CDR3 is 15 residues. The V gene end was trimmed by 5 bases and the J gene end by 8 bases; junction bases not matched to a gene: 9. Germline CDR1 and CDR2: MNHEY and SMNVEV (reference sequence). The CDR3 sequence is CASSLGQARYSPLHF. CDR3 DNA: TGTGCCAGCAGTCTCGGACAGGCACGGTATTCACCCCTCCACTTT.

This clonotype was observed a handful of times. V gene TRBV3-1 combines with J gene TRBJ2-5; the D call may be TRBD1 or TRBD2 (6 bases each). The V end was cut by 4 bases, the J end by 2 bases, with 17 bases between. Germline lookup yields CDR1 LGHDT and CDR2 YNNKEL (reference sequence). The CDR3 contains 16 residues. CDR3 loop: CASSPNGGGGQETQYF. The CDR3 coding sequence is TGTGCCAGCAGCCCCAACGGAGGGGGTGGGCAAGAGACCCAGTACTTC.

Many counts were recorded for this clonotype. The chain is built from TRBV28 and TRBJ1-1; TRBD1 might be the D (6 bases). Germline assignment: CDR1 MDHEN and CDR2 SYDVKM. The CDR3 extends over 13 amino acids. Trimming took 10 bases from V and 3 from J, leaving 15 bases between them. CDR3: CATQSGVDTEAFF. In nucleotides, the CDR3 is TGTGCCACCCAATCAGGGGTGGACACTGAAGCTTTCTTT.

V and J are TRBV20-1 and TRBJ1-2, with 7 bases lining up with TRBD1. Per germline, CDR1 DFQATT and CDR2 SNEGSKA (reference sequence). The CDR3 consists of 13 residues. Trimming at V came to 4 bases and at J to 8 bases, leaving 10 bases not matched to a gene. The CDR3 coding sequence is TGCAGTGCTACACGCGCCGACAGGGCGGGCTACACCTTC. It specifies CSATRADRAGYTF.

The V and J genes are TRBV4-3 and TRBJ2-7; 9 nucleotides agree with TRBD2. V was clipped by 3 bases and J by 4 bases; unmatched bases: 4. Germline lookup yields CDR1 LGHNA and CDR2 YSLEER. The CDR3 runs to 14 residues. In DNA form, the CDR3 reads TGCGCCAGCAGCCAGGGACTAGCAAAATACGAGCAGTACTTC. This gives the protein CASSQGLAKYEQYF.

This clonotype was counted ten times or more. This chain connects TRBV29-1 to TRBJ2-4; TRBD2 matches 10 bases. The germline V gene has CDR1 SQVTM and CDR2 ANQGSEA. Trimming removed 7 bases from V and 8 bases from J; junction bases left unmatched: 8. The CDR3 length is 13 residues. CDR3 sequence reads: CSAATSGTDIQYF. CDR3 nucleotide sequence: TGCAGCGCCGCCACTAGCGGGACTGACATTCAGTACTTC.

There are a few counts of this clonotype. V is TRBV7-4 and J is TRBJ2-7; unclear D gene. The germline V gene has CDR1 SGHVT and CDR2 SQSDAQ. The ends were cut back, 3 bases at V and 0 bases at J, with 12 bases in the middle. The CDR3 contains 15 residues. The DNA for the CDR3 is TGTGCCAGCAGCTTTCAGGCCAGCAACTCCTACGAGCAGTACTTC. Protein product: CASSFQASNSYEQYF.

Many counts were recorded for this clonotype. The CDR3 protein is CASSYTDTQYF. The CDR3 bases are TGTGCCAGCAGCTACACAGATACGCAGTATTTT. The chain links TRBV11-2 to TRBJ2-3; D ambiguous. The V end lost 4 bases, the J end lost 2 bases, and 1 base lay between the germline ends. The CDR3 sequence is 11 residues long. Germline V CDR1 and CDR2: SGHAT, FQNNGV.

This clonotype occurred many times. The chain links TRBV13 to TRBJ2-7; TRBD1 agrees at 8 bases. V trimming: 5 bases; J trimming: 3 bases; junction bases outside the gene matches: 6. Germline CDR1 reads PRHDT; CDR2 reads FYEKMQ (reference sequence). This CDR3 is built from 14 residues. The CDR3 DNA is TGTGCCAGCAGCGTGGGACAGGCCCACTACGAGCAGTACTTC. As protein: CASSVGQAHYEQYF.

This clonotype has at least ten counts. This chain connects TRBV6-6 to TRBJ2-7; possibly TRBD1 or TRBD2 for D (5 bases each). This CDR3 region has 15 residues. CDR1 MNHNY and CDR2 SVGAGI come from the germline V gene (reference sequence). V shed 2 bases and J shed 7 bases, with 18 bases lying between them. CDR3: CASSYTTEGRNEQYF. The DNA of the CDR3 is TGTGCCAGCAGTTACACGACAGAGGGGCGGAATGAGCAGTACTTC.

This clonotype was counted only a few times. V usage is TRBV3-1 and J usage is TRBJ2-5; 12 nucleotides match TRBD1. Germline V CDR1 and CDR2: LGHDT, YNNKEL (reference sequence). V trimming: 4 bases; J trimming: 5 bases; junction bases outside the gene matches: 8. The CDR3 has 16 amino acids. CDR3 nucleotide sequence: TGTGCCAGCAGCCCCGGGACAGGGGGCAGGTTGGAGACCCAGTACTTC. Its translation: CASSPGTGGRLETQYF.

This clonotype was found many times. CDR3: CASIPGSNQPQHF. For the CDR3, the DNA is TGTGCCAGCATACCGGGAAGCAATCAGCCCCAGCATTTT. V and J are TRBV28 and TRBJ1-5; D call uncertain. Germline CDR1 and CDR2: MDHEN and SYDVKM. The CDR3 consists of 13 residues. The ends were cut back, 7 bases at V and 1 base at J, with 8 bases in the middle.

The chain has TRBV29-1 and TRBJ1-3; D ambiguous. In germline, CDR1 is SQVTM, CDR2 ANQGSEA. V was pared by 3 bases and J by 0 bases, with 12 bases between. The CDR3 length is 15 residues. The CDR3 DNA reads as TGCAGCGTTGACGTGGACGGCATCTCTGGAAACACCATATATTTT. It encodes CSVDVDGISGNTIYF.

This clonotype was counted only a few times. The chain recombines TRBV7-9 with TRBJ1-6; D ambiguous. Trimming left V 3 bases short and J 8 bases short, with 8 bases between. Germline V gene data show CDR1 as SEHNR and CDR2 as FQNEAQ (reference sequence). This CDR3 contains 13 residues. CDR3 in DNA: TGTGCCAGCAGCTTTTCTATTGATTCACCCCTCCACTTT. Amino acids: CASSFSIDSPLHF.

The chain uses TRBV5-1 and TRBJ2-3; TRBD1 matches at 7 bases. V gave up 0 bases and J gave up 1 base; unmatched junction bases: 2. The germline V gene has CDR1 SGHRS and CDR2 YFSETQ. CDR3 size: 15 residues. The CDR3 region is CASSLATGGTDTQYF. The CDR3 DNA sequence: TGCGCCAGCAGCTTGGCAACAGGGGGCACAGATACGCAGTATTTT.

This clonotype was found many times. The CDR3 here is CASIADRNNQPQHF. The CDR3 bases are TGTGCCAGCATCGCCGACAGGAACAATCAGCCCCAGCATTTT. The chain links TRBV28 to TRBJ1-5; D is perhaps TRBD1 (6 bases). The V end lost 7 bases, the J end lost 3 bases, and 13 bases lay between the germline ends. The length of the CDR3 is 14 residues. Germline CDR1 reads MDHEN; CDR2 reads SYDVKM.

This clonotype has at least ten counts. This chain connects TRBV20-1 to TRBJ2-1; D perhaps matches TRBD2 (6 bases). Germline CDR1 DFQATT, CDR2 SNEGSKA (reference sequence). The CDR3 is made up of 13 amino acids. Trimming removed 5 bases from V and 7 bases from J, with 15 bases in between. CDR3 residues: CSAAAGTENEQFF. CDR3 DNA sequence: TGCAGTGCTGCCGCCGGGACTGAAAATGAGCAGTTCTTC.

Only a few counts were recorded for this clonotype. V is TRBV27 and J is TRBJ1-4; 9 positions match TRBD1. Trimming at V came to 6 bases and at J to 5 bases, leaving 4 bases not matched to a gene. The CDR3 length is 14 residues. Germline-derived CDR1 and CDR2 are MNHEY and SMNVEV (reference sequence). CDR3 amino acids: CASRTTGGNEKLFF. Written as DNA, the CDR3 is TGTGCCAGCAGAACCACAGGGGGCAATGAAAAACTGTTTTTT.